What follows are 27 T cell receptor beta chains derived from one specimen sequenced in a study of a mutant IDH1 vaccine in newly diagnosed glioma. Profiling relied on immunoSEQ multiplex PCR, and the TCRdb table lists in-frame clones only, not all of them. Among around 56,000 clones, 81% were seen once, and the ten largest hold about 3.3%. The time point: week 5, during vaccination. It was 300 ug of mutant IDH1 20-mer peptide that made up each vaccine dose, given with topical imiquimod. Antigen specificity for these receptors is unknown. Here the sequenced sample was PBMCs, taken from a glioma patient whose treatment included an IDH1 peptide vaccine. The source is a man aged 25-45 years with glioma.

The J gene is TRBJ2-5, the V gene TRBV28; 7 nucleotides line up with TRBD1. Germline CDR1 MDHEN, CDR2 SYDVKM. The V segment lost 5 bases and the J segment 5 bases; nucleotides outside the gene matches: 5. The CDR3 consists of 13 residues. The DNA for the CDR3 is TGTGCCAGCAGTATAGGGGGCCGGGAGACCCAGTACTTC. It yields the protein CASSIGGRETQYF.

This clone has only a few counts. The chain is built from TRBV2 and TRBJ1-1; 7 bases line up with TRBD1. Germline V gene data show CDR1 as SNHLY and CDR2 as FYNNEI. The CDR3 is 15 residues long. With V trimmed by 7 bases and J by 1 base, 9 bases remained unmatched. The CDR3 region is CASNEYRGRNTEAFF. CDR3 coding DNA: TGTGCCAGCAACGAATACAGGGGAAGGAACACTGAAGCTTTCTTT.

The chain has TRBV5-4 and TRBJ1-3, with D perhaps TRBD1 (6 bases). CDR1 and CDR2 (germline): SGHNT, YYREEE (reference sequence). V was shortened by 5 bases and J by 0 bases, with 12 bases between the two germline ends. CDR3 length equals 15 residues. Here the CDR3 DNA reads TGTGCCAGCAGTCCTACAGGGCCCTCTGGAAACACCATATATTTT. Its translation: CASSPTGPSGNTIYF.

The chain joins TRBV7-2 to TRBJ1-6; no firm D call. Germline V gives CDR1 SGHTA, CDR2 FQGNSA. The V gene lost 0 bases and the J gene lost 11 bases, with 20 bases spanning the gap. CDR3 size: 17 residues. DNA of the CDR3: TGTGCCAGCAGCTTAGCTCCCCTTGAGAGGGCGCATACACCCCTCCACTTT. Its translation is CASSLAPLERAHTPLHF. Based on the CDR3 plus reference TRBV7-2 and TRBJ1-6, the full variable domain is GAGVSQSPSNKVTEKGKDVELRCDPISGHTALYWYRQSLGQGLEFLIYFQGNSAPDKSGLPSDRFSAERTGGSVSTLTIQRTQQEDSAVYLCASSLAPLERAHTPLHFGNGTRLTVT.

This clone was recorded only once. CDR3 coding DNA: TGTGCCAGCTCACCACTGCGTCGTCCGTCAGATACGCAGTATTTT. Amino acid sequence: CASSPLRRPSDTQYF. V gene TRBV18 combines with J gene TRBJ2-3; D remains unclear. The CDR3 runs 15 residues. V dropped 1 base and J dropped 4 bases, with 12 bases sitting between them. From germline, CDR1 is KGHSH and CDR2 LQKENI.

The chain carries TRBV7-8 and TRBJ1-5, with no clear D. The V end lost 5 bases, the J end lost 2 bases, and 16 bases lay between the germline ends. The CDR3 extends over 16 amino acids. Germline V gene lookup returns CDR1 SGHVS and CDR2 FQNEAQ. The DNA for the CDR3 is TGTGCCAGCAGCCGAAGTCGTGCTTGGGGCAATCAGCCCCAGCATTTT. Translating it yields CASSRSRAWGNQPQHF.

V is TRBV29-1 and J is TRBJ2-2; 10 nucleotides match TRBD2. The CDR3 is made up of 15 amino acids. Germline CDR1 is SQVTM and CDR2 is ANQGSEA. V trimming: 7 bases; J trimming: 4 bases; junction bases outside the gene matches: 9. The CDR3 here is CSAGGPSGGTGELFF. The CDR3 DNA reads TGCAGCGCTGGAGGGCCTAGCGGGGGCACCGGGGAGCTGTTTTTT.

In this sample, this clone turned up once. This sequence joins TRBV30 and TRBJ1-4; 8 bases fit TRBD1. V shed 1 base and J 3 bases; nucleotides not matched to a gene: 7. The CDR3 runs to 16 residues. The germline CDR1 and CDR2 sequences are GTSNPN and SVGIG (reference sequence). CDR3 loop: CAWSGVRGQSNEKLFF. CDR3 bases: TGTGCCTGGAGTGGGGTCAGGGGGCAATCTAATGAAAAACTGTTTTTT.

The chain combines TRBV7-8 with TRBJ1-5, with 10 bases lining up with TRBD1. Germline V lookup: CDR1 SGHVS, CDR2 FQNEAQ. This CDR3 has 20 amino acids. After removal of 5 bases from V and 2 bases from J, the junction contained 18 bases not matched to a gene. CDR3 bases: TGTGCCAGCAGCCGCTTTATCTCGGGACAGGGGCTTTGGGGCAATCAGCCCCAGCATTTT. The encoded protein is CASSRFISGQGLWGNQPQHF. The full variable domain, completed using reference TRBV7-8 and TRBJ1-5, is GAGVSQSPRYKVAKRGQDVALRCDPISGHVSLFWYQQALGQGPEFLTYFQNEAQLDKSGLPSDRFFAERPEGSVSTLKIQRTQQEDSAVYLCASSRFISGQGLWGNQPQHFGDGTRLSIL.

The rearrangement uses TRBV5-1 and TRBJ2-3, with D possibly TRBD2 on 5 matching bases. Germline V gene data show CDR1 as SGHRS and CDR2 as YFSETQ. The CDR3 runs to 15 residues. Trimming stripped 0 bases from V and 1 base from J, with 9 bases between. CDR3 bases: TGCGCCAGCAGCTTGGCCGGGATAGGCACAGATACGCAGTATTTT. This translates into CASSLAGIGTDTQYF.

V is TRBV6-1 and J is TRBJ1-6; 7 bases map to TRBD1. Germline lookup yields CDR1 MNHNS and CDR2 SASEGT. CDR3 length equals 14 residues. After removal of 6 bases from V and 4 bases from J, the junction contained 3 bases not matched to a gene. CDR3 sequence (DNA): TGTGCCAGCAGGGGACAGCCGTATAATTCACCCCTCCACTTT. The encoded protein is CASRGQPYNSPLHF.

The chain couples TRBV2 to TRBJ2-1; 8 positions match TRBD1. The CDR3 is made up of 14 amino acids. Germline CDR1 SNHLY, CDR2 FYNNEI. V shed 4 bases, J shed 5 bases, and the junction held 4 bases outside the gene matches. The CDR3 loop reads CASSVQGGNNEQFF. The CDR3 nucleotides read TGTGCCAGCAGTGTACAGGGGGGCAACAATGAGCAGTTCTTC.

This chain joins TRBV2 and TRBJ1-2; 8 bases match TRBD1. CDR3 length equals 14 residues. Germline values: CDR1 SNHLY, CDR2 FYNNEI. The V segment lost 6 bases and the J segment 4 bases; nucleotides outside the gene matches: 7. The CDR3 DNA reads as TGTGCCAGCAGCATTTCTACAGGGGGCTATGGCTACACCTTC. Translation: CASSISTGGYGYTF.

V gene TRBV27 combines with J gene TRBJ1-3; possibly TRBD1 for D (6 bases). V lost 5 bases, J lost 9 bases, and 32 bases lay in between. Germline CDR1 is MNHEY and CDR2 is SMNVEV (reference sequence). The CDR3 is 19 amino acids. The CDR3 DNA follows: TGTGCCAGCAGTCTAAGGGGACAATGGGGCCCCCCTCGGTCCTCCACCATATATTTT. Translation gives CASSLRGQWGPPRSSTIYF.

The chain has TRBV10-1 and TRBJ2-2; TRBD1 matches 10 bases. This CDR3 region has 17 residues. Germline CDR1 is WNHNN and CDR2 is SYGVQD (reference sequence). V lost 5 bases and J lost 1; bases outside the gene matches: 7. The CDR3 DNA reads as TGCGCCAGCAGTACCCCGACAGGGGGCATGAACACCGGGGAGCTGTTTTTT. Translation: CASSTPTGGMNTGELFF.

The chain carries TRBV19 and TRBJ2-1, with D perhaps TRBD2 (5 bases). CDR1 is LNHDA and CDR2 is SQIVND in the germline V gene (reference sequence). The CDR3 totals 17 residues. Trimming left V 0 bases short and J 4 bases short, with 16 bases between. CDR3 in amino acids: CASSIDKWAGSYNEQFF. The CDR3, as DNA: TGTGCCAGTAGTATAGATAAATGGGCGGGTTCATACAATGAGCAGTTCTTC.

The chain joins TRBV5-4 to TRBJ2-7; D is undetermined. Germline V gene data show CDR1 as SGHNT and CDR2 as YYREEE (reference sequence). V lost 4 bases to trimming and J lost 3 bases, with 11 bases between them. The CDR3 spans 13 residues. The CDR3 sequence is CASSLEQYYEQYF. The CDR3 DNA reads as TGTGCCAGCAGCCTCGAACAGTACTACGAGCAGTACTTC. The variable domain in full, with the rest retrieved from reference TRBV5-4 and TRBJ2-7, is ETGVTQSPTHLIKTRGQQVTLRCSSQSGHNTVSWYQQALGQGPQFIFQYYREEENGRGNFPPRFSGLQFPNYSSELNVNALELDDSALYLCASSLEQYYEQYFGPGTRLTVT.

This CDR3 reads CASSTTGGVNYETQYF. CDR3 coding DNA: TGTGCCAGCAGCACAACAGGGGGCGTTAATTATGAGACCCAGTACTTC. The chain has TRBV7-9 and TRBJ2-5; TRBD1 aligns across 9 bases. The trim removed 5 bases at V and 5 bases at J, leaving 12 bases unmatched. Germline CDR1 and CDR2: SEHNR and FQNEAQ (reference sequence). This CDR3 is 16 amino acids long.

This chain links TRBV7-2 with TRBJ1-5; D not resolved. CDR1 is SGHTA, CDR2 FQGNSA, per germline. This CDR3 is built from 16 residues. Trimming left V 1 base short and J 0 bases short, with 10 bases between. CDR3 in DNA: TGTGCCAGCAGCTTAGTAGTAGGATATAGCAATCAGCCCCAGCATTTT. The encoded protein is CASSLVVGYSNQPQHF. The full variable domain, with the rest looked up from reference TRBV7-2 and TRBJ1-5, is GAGVSQSPSNKVTEKGKDVELRCDPISGHTALYWYRQSLGQGLEFLIYFQGNSAPDKSGLPSDRFSAERTGGSVSTLTIQRTQQEDSAVYLCASSLVVGYSNQPQHFGDGTRLSIL.

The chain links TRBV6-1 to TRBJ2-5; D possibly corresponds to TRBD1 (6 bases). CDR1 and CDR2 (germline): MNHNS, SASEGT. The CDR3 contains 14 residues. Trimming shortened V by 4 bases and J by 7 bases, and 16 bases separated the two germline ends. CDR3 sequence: CASSATGTTGTQYF. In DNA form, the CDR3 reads TGTGCCAGCAGTGCCACCGGGACAACGGGGACCCAGTACTTC.

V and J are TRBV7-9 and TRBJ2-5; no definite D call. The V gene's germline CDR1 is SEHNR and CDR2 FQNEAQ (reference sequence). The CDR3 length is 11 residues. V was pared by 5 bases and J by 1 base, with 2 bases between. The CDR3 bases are TGTGCCAGCAGCCCCCAAGAGACCCAGTACTTC. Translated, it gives CASSPQETQYF.

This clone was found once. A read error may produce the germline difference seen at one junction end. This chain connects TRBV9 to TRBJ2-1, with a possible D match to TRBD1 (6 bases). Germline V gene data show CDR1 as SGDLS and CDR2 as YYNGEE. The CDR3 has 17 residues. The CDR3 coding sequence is TGTGCCAGCAGCGTAGATTCCGGGACACTGTCCTACAATGAGCAGCTCTTC. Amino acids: CASSVDSGTLSYNEQLF.

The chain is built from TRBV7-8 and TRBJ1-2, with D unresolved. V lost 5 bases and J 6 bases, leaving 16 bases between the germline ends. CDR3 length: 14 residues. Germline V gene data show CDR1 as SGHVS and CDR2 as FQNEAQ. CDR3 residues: CASSLRTDPHGYTF. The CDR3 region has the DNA TGTGCCAGCAGCCTGAGGACGGACCCTCATGGCTACACCTTC. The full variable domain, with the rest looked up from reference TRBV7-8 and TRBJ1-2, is GAGVSQSPRYKVAKRGQDVALRCDPISGHVSLFWYQQALGQGPEFLTYFQNEAQLDKSGLPSDRFFAERPEGSVSTLKIQRTQQEDSAVYLCASSLRTDPHGYTFGSGTRLTVV.

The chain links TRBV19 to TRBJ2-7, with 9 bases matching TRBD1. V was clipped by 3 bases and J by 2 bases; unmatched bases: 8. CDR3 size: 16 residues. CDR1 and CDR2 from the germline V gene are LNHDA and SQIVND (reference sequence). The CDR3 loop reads CASSITGQGWAYEQYF. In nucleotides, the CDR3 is TGTGCCAGTAGTATCACGGGACAGGGATGGGCCTACGAGCAGTACTTC.

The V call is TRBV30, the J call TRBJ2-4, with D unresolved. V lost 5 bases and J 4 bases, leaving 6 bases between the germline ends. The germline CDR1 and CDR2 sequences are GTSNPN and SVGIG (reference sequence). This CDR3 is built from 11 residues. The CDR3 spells CAWGLKNIQYF. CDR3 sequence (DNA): TGTGCCTGGGGGCTAAAAAACATTCAGTACTTC.

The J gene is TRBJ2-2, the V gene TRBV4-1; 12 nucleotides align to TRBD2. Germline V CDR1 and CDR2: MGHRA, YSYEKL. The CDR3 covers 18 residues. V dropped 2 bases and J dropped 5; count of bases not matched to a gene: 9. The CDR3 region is CASSQYPSGGARTGELFF. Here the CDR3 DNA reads TGCGCCAGCAGCCAATACCCTAGCGGGGGGGCCCGGACCGGGGAGCTGTTTTTT.

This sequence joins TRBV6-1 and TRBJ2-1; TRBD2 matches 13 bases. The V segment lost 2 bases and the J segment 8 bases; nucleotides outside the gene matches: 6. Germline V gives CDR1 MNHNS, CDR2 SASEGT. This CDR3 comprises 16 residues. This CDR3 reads CASSELRLAGGDEQFF. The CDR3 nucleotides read TGTGCCAGCAGTGAACTCCGACTAGCGGGGGGCGATGAGCAGTTCTTC.